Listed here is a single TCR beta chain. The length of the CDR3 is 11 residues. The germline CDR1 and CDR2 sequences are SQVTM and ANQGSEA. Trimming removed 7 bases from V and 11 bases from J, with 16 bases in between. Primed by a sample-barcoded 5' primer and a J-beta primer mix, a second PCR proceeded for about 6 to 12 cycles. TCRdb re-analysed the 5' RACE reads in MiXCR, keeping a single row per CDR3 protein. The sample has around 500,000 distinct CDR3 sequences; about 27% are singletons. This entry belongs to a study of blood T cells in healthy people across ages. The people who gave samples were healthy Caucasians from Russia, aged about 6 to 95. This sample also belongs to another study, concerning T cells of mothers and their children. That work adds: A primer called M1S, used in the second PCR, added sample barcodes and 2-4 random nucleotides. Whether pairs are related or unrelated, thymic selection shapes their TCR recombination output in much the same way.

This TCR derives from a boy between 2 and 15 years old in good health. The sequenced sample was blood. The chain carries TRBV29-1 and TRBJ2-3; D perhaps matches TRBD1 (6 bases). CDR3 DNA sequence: TGCAGCGCCGAGGGGCAGGGGAGGCAGTATTTT. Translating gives CSAEGQGRQYF.